This T cell receptor (beta chain) was recorded in a study of shared clonotypes between healthy human individuals. Method: immunoSEQ multiplex PCR; TCRdb's copy keeps in-frame clones and lacks some. This table holds about 2.3 million clones, about 90% found once. This clone occurred a few times. This TCR was recovered from a man between 18 and 35 years old in good health. Some clones in this sample may be carry-over from other donors' samples. Sequencing was done on a sample of naive CD4+ T cells from PBMCs. Sample subset: CD45RA+ positively selected.

The CDR3 spells CASSLAGNTIYF. For the CDR3, the DNA is TGTGCCAGCAGCTTAGCGGGAAACACCATATATTTT. The V call is TRBV7-3, the J call TRBJ1-3; D not certain. The CDR3 extends over 12 amino acids. Trimming pared 2 bases from V and 4 bases from J, leaving 3 bases between. CDR1 and CDR2 (germline): SGHTA, FQGTGA. Combining the CDR3 with reference TRBV7-3 and TRBJ1-3 gives the whole variable domain GAGVSQTPSNKVTEKGKYVELRCDPISGHTALYWYRQSLGQGPEFLIYFQGTGAADDSGLPNDRFFAVRPEGSVSTLKIQRTERGDSAVYLCASSLAGNTIYFGEGSWLTVV.